A single sample gave rise to the 23 T cell receptor beta chains below, sequenced in a study of beta chain features in type 1 diabetes. Expressed TCRB transcripts were sequenced after all isolated RNA was converted to cDNA. Using immunoSEQ multiplex PCR, the repertoire was profiled, and TCRdb retains in-frame clones only, with some absent. The table lists under 450,000 clones, about 14% of them singletons. Material: naive CD4+ T cells from blood. The receptors originated from a woman under 30 in good health.

This clone has more than one count but fewer than ten. This chain joins TRBV30 and TRBJ2-1; 7 nucleotides line up with TRBD1. V shed 0 bases, J shed 9 bases, and the junction held 2 bases outside the gene matches. The CDR3 consists of 12 residues. Germline lookup yields CDR1 GTSNPN and CDR2 SVGIG (reference sequence). CDR3 bases: TGTGCCTGGAGTGTCCACAGGGGTGAGCAGTTCTTC. This encodes CAWSVHRGEQFF.

The chain joins TRBV14 to TRBJ2-1; 10 positions match TRBD2. J was trimmed by 0 bases and V by 8 bases; bases with no gene match: 13. The CDR3 totals 18 residues. Germline-derived CDR1 and CDR2 are SGHDN and FVKESK. The CDR3 bases are TGTGCCAGCTCTTTAAAACTAGCGGGGACGAGCTCCTACAATGAGCAGTTCTTC. Its translation: CASSLKLAGTSSYNEQFF.

The chain is built from TRBV9 and TRBJ2-1; 8 nucleotides match TRBD2. CDR1 is SGDLS, CDR2 YYNGEE, per germline. This CDR3 comprises 16 residues. With 3 bases clipped from V and 2 bases from J, the junction kept 7 bases outside the gene matches. CDR3 coding DNA: TGTGCCAGCAGCGCTCTAGCGGGCACTGCCTACAATGAGCAGTTCTTC. This translates into CASSALAGTAYNEQFF.

This clone showed up just a few times. The chain carries TRBV29-1 and TRBJ2-1, with 8 bases that match TRBD2. Per the germline V gene, CDR1 is SQVTM and CDR2 is ANQGSEA. The J segment lost 5 bases and the V segment lost 0 bases, leaving 12 bases of the junction unmatched. The CDR3 runs 17 residues. In nucleotides, the CDR3 is TGCAGCGTTGAAGAGCCGACTAGCGCGGCCACCCACAATGAGCAGTTCTTC. Encoded protein: CSVEEPTSAATHNEQFF.

The chain has TRBV9 and TRBJ2-1; 7 nucleotides agree with TRBD1. The germline V gene has CDR1 SGDLS and CDR2 YYNGEE. The CDR3 has 16 residues. Trimming removed 4 bases from V and 2 bases from J; junction bases left unmatched: 9. CDR3 sequence: CASSPHGQDTYNEQFF. The DNA of the CDR3 is TGTGCCAGCAGCCCTCACGGACAGGATACCTACAATGAGCAGTTCTTC.

This clone was seen a handful of times. The J gene is TRBJ2-1, the V gene TRBV14, with 11 nucleotides matching TRBD2. V was pared by 7 bases and J by 7 bases, with 3 bases of the junction left unmatched. Looked up from germline, CDR1 is SGHDN and CDR2 is FVKESK. CDR3 length: 13 amino acids. CDR3 sequence reads: CASTGTSGNEQFF. CDR3 nucleotides: TGTGCCAGCACCGGGACTAGCGGTAATGAGCAGTTCTTC. Variable domain in full (rest from reference TRBV14 and TRBJ2-1): EAGVTQFPSHSVIEKGQTVTLRCDPISGHDNLYWYRRVMGKEIKFLLHFVKESKQDESGMPNNRFLAERTGGTYSTLKVQPAELEDSGVYFCASTGTSGNEQFFGPGTRLTVL.

Only a few counts were recorded for this clone. The chain recombines TRBV30 with TRBJ2-3; maybe TRBD2 (5 bases). CDR3 length equals 15 residues. V lost 2 bases and J lost 1, with 13 bases in between. Germline V CDR1 and CDR2: GTSNPN, SVGIG (reference sequence). The CDR3 coding sequence is TGTGCCTGGAGTACGGGGTCAGGACGCACAGATACGCAGTATTTT. Its translation: CAWSTGSGRTDTQYF.

The CDR3 spells CASSLGDYHPVQFF. CDR3 nucleotide sequence: TGTGCCAGCAGCTTAGGGGACTACCACCCAGTACAGTTCTTC. The chain uses TRBV7-2 and TRBJ2-1; 7 bases are a match to TRBD2. The CDR3 runs to 14 residues. Per germline, CDR1 SGHTA and CDR2 FQGNSA. J gave up 13 bases and V 1 base, and 10 bases lay outside the gene matches.

This sequence joins TRBV11-2 and TRBJ2-3; D may be TRBD2 (6 bases). From germline, CDR1 is SGHAT and CDR2 FQNNGV. Trimming cost V 5 bases and J 2 bases, with 11 bases left between them. This CDR3 comprises 14 residues. The CDR3 region is CASSLRGTTDTQYF. CDR3 DNA: TGTGCCAGCAGCCTCCGGGGGACCACAGATACGCAGTATTTT.

This clone was detected a few times. The CDR3 is CASSWTGGKTQYF. The CDR3 region has the DNA TGTGCCAGCAGTTGGACAGGTGGAAAGACCCAGTACTTC. The genes are TRBV6-5 and TRBJ2-5; 7 bases fit TRBD1. The CDR3 length is 13 residues. J gave up 6 bases and V 4 bases, and 5 bases lay outside the gene matches. Germline assignment: CDR1 MNHEY and CDR2 SVGAGI.

The chain couples TRBV29-1 to TRBJ2-3, with TRBD2 matching 10 bases. Germline loops: CDR1 SQVTM, CDR2 ANQGSEA. The junction had 5 bases not matched to a gene; V was cut back by 7 bases and J by 1 base. The CDR3 is made up of 14 amino acids. The CDR3 DNA follows: TGCAGCGCCCTAGCGGGAGTGCGCACAGATACGCAGTATTTT. Translation gives CSALAGVRTDTQYF.

This chain joins TRBV29-1 and TRBJ2-5; 8 bases map to TRBD1. With the DNA end fitting TRBJ2-7 better, the J assignment may be wrong. The CDR3 has 11 residues. The germline V gene has CDR1 SQVTM and CDR2 ANQGSEA. CDR3 DNA sequence: TGCAGCGTTCGGACAGGGTTCGAGCAGTACTTC. It codes for CSVRTGFEQYF.

The DNA of the CDR3 is TGTGCCAGCAGCTTAGCAGTGGGCTCCAATCAGCCCCAGCATTTT. Translated, it gives CASSLAVGSNQPQHF. The V and J genes are TRBV7-9 and TRBJ1-5; D gene uncertain. This CDR3 contains 15 residues. Germline V gene data show CDR1 as SEHNR and CDR2 as FQNEAQ (reference sequence). V was cut by 0 bases and J by 3 bases, with 9 bases left in between.

This clone was seen a few times. The chain has TRBV19 and TRBJ2-7; 8 bases align to TRBD2. With V trimmed by 4 bases and J by 2 bases, 4 bases remained unmatched. The CDR3 spans 14 residues. CDR1 is LNHDA and CDR2 is SQIVND in the germline V gene (reference sequence). In DNA form, the CDR3 reads TGTGCCAGTAGTAACGGGAGGGGGACCTACGAGCAGTACTTC. Residues: CASSNGRGTYEQYF.

This chain links TRBV4-1 with TRBJ2-1; D possibly corresponds to TRBD1 (5 bases). V was trimmed by 2 bases and J by 6 bases, leaving 5 bases between them. The germline gives CDR1 MGHRA, CDR2 YSYEKL. There are 12 residues in the CDR3. CDR3 sequence reads: CASSQQGNEQFF. Written as DNA, the CDR3 is TGCGCCAGCAGCCAACAGGGCAATGAGCAGTTCTTC.

This clone was detected only a few times. This sequence joins TRBV29-1 and TRBJ2-4; D is perhaps TRBD1 (8 bases). Germline CDR1 is SQVTM and CDR2 is ANQGSEA. V gave up 2 bases and J gave up 16 bases, with 24 bases separating them. The CDR3 has 14 residues. CDR3 loop: CSVEILSGGQGIYF. The DNA for the CDR3 is TGCAGCGTTGAAATTTTGTCGGGAGGACAGGGTATCTACTTC.

The chain combines TRBV7-9 with TRBJ1-2, with D tentatively TRBD1 (5 bases). The CDR3 totals 13 residues. V was trimmed by 3 bases and J by 8 bases, leaving 13 bases between them. Germline assignment: CDR1 SEHNR and CDR2 FQNEAQ (reference sequence). CDR3 sequence: CASSFAQGEGYTF. The CDR3 bases are TGTGCCAGCAGCTTCGCGCAGGGTGAGGGCTACACCTTC. The full variable domain, in which reference TRBV7-9 and TRBJ1-2 provide the parts outside the CDR3, is DTGVSQNPRHKITKRGQNVTFRCDPISEHNRLYWYRQTLGQGPEFLTYFQNEAQLEKSRLLSDRFSAERPKGSFSTLEIQRTEQGDSAMYLCASSFAQGEGYTFGSGTRLTVV.

The chain has TRBV7-9 and TRBJ2-7; TRBD2 is a possible D gene (6 bases). Germline CDR1 reads SEHNR; CDR2 reads FQNEAQ (reference sequence). V was pared by 0 bases and J by 6 bases, with 15 bases between. CDR3 length equals 15 residues. CDR3 sequence reads: CASSLAGLATSEQYF. As DNA, the CDR3 is TGTGCCAGCAGCTTAGCGGGGCTAGCGACTTCCGAGCAGTACTTC.

This clone has a handful of counts. The chain links TRBV5-4 to TRBJ2-5; no definite D call. Germline CDR1 reads SGHNT; CDR2 reads YYREEE (reference sequence). This CDR3 spans 15 amino acids. The germline V and J ends were trimmed by 0 bases and 5 bases, with 14 bases remaining between them. CDR3 sequence: CASSLGRQATETQYF. As DNA, the CDR3 is TGTGCCAGCAGCTTGGGAAGGCAGGCCACGGAGACCCAGTACTTC.

The genes are TRBV7-2 and TRBJ1-3, with 8 bases lining up with TRBD1. Trimming removed 1 base from V and 3 bases from J; junction bases left unmatched: 2. The CDR3 length is 15 residues. Germline V gene data show CDR1 as SGHTA and CDR2 as FQGNSA. In nucleotides, the CDR3 is TGTGCCAGCAGCTTAGTGACAGGGGTTGGAAACACCATATATTTT. It specifies CASSLVTGVGNTIYF.

The chain combines TRBV14 with TRBJ2-7, with 7 bases matching TRBD2. The CDR3 loop spans 16 amino acids. Germline CDR1 SGHDN, CDR2 FVKESK. The ends lost 5 bases at V and 4 bases at J; junction bases unmatched: 14. CDR3 in DNA: TGTGCCAGCAGCACCCCATGGGGGAGGGCCGGATACGAGCAGTACTTC. This translates into CASSTPWGRAGYEQYF.

The chain recombines TRBV5-6 with TRBJ2-1; TRBD2 matches 13 bases. The CDR3 extends over 15 amino acids. V was clipped by 0 bases and J by 9 bases; unmatched bases: 3. Germline V gene lookup returns CDR1 SGHDT and CDR2 YYEEEE. The CDR3 nucleotides are TGTGCCAGCAGCTTGGTACTAGCGGGAGGGGGTGAGCAGTTCTTC. Protein product: CASSLVLAGGGEQFF. The full variable domain, rest sourced from reference TRBV5-6 and TRBJ2-1, is DAGVTQSPTHLIKTRGQQVTLRCSPKSGHDTVSWYQQALGQGPQFIFQYYEEEERQRGNFPDRFSGHQFPNYSSELNVNALLLGDSALYLCASSLVLAGGGEQFFGPGTRLTVL.

V and J are TRBV30 and TRBJ2-2; TRBD2 matches 8 bases. Per the germline V gene, CDR1 is GTSNPN and CDR2 is SVGIG (reference sequence). V lost 3 bases to trimming and J lost 1 base; unmatched junction nucleotides: 7. CDR3 length equals 16 residues. DNA for the CDR3: TGTGCCTGGAGGGCACAACTAGCGGTGAACACCGGGGAGCTGTTTTTT. The encoded protein is CAWRAQLAVNTGELFF.